The 32 T cell receptor beta chains in this list originate from one sample, sequenced in a study of tumor-infiltrating lymphocytes in primary liver carcinoma. Germline DNA was also extracted, with blood RNA taken from unsorted whole blood. Production of TCR beta cDNA used 500 ng total RNA together with a constant-region primer. Modified slightly, ARM-PCR produced TCR beta libraries over three nested multiplex PCR rounds. A C-beta reverse primer and TRBV1-TRBV30 forward primers served in each of the first two PCR rounds, at 10 cycles apiece. Via MiXCR, TCRdb re-called the multiplex PCR reads, giving one row per CDR3 protein. The sample lists roughly 330,000 distinct CDR3 sequences; about 65% were seen once. Sequencing input: peripheral blood. These TCRs come from a man aged 35 to 55 with primary liver carcinoma and hepatitis B virus infection.

Ten or more counts support this clonotype. This rearrangement joins TRBV12-3 or TRBV12-4 to TRBJ2-3; 8 nucleotides match TRBD2. The CDR3 has 15 residues. V lost 5 bases, J lost 5 bases, and 9 bases stayed unmatched. CDR3 bases: TGTGCCAGCAGTCCCCCACTAGCGGTAGTAGATACGCAGTATTTT. Protein sequence: CASSPPLAVVDTQYF.

This chain uses TRBV14 with TRBJ2-2, with D perhaps TRBD1 (5 bases). The V end lost 4 bases, the J end lost 5 bases, and 17 bases lay between the germline ends. This CDR3 region has 16 residues. Germline V CDR1 and CDR2: SGHDN, FVKESK. The CDR3 DNA is TGTGCCAGCAGCCTTCGAGACAGTGCCAATACCGGGGAGCTGTTTTTT. Protein: CASSLRDSANTGELFF.

A remark on this clonotype: This could be a read error, since a much larger clone is one nucleotide away. The chain employs TRBV10-3 and TRBJ2-3, with D uncertain. The CDR3 contains 14 residues. From germline, CDR1 is ENHRY and CDR2 SYGVKD. This CDR3 reads CPISESLAPDTQYF. The CDR3 nucleotides read TGTCCCATCAGTGAGTCGTTAGCCCCAGATACGCAGTATTTT.

A note on this clonotype: One end of the junction fails to match germline, which may point to a read error. This rearrangement joins TRBV11-1 to TRBJ2-5, with 9 bases matching TRBD1. Germline loops: CDR1 SGHAT, CDR2 FQDESV (reference sequence). CDR3 length: 15 amino acids. CDR3 loop: CASSLGGTGRETHYF. CDR3 nucleotide sequence: TGTGCCAGCAGCTTAGGGGGGACAGGGCGAGAGACCCACTACTTC.

Notes on this clonotype: The conserved closing phenylalanine or tryptophan is absent in this CDR3, likely reflecting a read error. V gene TRBV4-1 combines with J gene TRBJ2-1; TRBD2 might be the D (6 bases). Trimming stripped 4 bases from V and 1 base from J, with 17 bases between. The CDR3 has 17 residues. CDR1 and CDR2 (germline): MGHRA, YSYEKL. The CDR3 region is CASSPHVTGVSYNEQFL. In DNA form, the CDR3 reads TGCGCCAGCAGCCCCCACGTCACGGGAGTTTCCTACAATGAGCAGTTCCTC.

A remark on this clonotype: A read error may explain this, as a much larger clone is one base away. This chain connects TRBV6-5 to TRBJ1-1, with D perhaps matching TRBD1 (6 bases). The CDR3 has 13 residues. CDR1 and CDR2 (germline): MNHEY, SVGAGI. Written as DNA, the CDR3 is TGTGTCAGCAGTAGGGGGGTCGGGACTGAAGCTTTCTTT. It specifies CVSSRGVGTEAFF.

This chain connects TRBV10-2 to TRBJ2-5; 10 bases line up with TRBD2. The CDR3 loop spans 14 amino acids. V shed 6 bases, J shed 4 bases, and the junction held 5 bases outside the gene matches. Germline V gives CDR1 WSHSY, CDR2 SAAADI. CDR3 amino acids: CASRAGGPRETQYF. The DNA for the CDR3 is TGCGCCAGCAGAGCGGGAGGGCCTCGAGAGACCCAGTACTTC.

This clonotype appeared many times. The V gene is TRBV6-6, the J gene TRBJ2-7; D uncertain. Germline CDR1 and CDR2: MNHNY and SVGAGI (reference sequence). V was cut by 2 bases and J by 3 bases, with 17 bases left in between. The CDR3 covers 16 residues. CDR3 sequence (DNA): TGTGCCAGCAGTTACGGAGTCCGCGAGAAACACTACGAGCAGTACTTC. Protein sequence: CASSYGVREKHYEQYF.

The genes are TRBV5-4 and TRBJ2-7, with D possibly TRBD1 on 7 matching bases. CDR3 size: 15 residues. Germline CDR1 is SGHNT and CDR2 is YYREEE (reference sequence). Trimming left V 0 bases short and J 2 bases short, with 12 bases between. CDR3 residues: CASSLEAGGPYEQYF. The DNA for the CDR3 is TGTGCCAGCAGCTTGGAGGCAGGGGGGCCCTACGAGCAGTACTTC.

Concerning this clonotype: A much larger clone differs by one base, so this may be a read error. V gene TRBV12-3 or TRBV12-4 combines with J gene TRBJ2-2; TRBD2 matches at 7 bases. The CDR3 is made up of 16 amino acids. The V gene end was trimmed by 6 bases and the J gene end by 4 bases; junction bases not matched to a gene: 11. The CDR3, as DNA: TGTGCCAGCAGCTCGGGACTATCGGGAAGCACCGGGGAGCTGTTTTTT. It specifies CASSSGLSGSTGELFF.

The V call is TRBV15, the J call TRBJ2-5; unclear D gene. The CDR3 contains 14 residues. The V gene's germline CDR1 is LNHNV and CDR2 YYDKDF (reference sequence). V was cut by 2 bases and J by 3 bases, with 10 bases left in between. Written as DNA, the CDR3 is TGTGCCACCAGCAGATCCACGACCAAAGAGACCCAGTACTTC. Amino acid sequence: CATSRSTTKETQYF.

Concerning this clonotype itself: As the CDR3 is not closed by the conserved phenylalanine or tryptophan, this likely results from a read error. The rearrangement uses TRBV7-9 and TRBJ2-5; no definite D call. Per germline, CDR1 SEHNR and CDR2 FQNEAQ (reference sequence). V lost 6 bases and J 1 base, leaving 12 bases between the germline ends. This CDR3 comprises 14 residues. The DNA for the CDR3 is TGTGCCAGCAGTGATCTGGGCGCCCAAGAGACCCAGTACTCC. Its translation is CASSDLGAQETQYS.

The CDR3 DNA reads TGTGCCAGCAGCGAGGGAATAGCGCCCGCCTATGACGAGCAGTACTTC. Amino acids: CASSEGIAPAYDEQYF. The chain couples TRBV11-2 to TRBJ2-7, with D perhaps TRBD2 (5 bases). This CDR3 region has 16 residues. Per the germline V gene, CDR1 is SGHAT and CDR2 is FQNNGV. V was shortened by 5 bases and J by 5 bases, with 22 bases between the two germline ends.

Turning to this clonotype: Sequence at one end of the junction differs from germline and may be a read error. The chain uses TRBV11-2 and TRBJ2-7, with a possible D match to TRBD1 (5 bases). From germline, CDR1 is SGHAT and CDR2 FQNNGV. The CDR3 loop spans 14 amino acids. Here the CDR3 DNA reads TGTGCCAGCAACTTAGGTAGTGGGGCTTGCGAGCAGTACTTC. Translation gives CASNLGSGACEQYF.

The chain has TRBV6-6 and TRBJ1-1; 7 bases match TRBD1. CDR3 length equals 15 residues. The germline V gene has CDR1 MNHNY and CDR2 SVGAGI (reference sequence). The trim removed 10 bases at V and 5 bases at J, leaving 16 bases unmatched. CDR3 region: CATRPYTGDLTEAFF. Here the CDR3 DNA reads TGTGCCACCAGACCCTATACAGGGGATCTTACTGAAGCTTTCTTT.

Comments on this clonotype: Germline is not matched at one junction end, which may reflect a read error. The chain joins TRBV11-2 to TRBJ2-1, with D perhaps matching TRBD2 (5 bases). Germline CDR1 is SGHAT and CDR2 is FQNNGV. CDR3 length: 16 residues. CDR3 residues: CASSFPRAGSYNEQFF. CDR3 nucleotide sequence: TGTGCCAGCAGCTTCCCCCGCGCGGGCTCCTACAATGAACAGTTCTTC.

This clonotype was found many times. DNA of the CDR3: TGCAGCGGCGGGGACCAATCCTACAATGAGCAGTTCTTC. Encoded protein: CSGGDQSYNEQFF. This sequence joins TRBV29-1 and TRBJ2-1; maybe TRBD2 (6 bases). The CDR3 length is 13 residues. Germline CDR1 is SQVTM and CDR2 is ANQGSEA. Trimming left V 7 bases short and J 1 base short, with 11 bases between.

A remark on this clonotype: A read error may account for a junction end that differs from germline. This chain connects TRBV6-6 to TRBJ2-7; 7 bases fit TRBD1. CDR1 is MNHNY, CDR2 SVGAGI, per germline (reference sequence). This CDR3 is 14 amino acids long. The CDR3 DNA sequence: TGTGCGAGCAGTTACCTCGGGACAGACTGCGAGCAGTGCTTC. This encodes CASSYLGTDCEQCF.

This sequence joins TRBV4-2 and TRBJ2-3, with 10 bases matching TRBD2. The CDR3 sequence is 16 residues long. Germline V lookup: CDR1 LGHNA, CDR2 YNFKEQ. V gave up 7 bases and J gave up 0 bases; unmatched junction bases: 7. CDR3 coding DNA: TGTGCCAGCAACCGCGGACTAGCGGAGAGCACAGATACGCAGTATTTT. Amino acids: CASNRGLAESTDTQYF.

As regards this clonotype: Possible read error: a much larger clone is one base away. Here the CDR3 DNA reads TGTGCCAGCAGCCAGGCGGTTGGTGCAGGGTCGACTGAAGCTTTCTTT. This translates into CASSQAVGAGSTEAFF. V and J are TRBV5-4 and TRBJ1-1, with D tentatively TRBD1 (5 bases). This CDR3 is 16 amino acids long. V was pared by 4 bases and J by 5 bases, with 21 bases between. Germline-derived CDR1 and CDR2 are SGHNT and YYREEE (reference sequence).

Only a few counts were recorded for this clonotype. The chain uses TRBV5-1 and TRBJ2-1; 7 bases are shared with TRBD2. The ends lost 2 bases at V and 4 bases at J; junction bases unmatched: 6. The CDR3 consists of 15 residues. Looked up from germline, CDR1 is SGHRS and CDR2 is YFSETQ. The DNA of the CDR3 is TGCGCCAGCAGCTTTGGCAATAGCGGGTACAATGAGCAGTTCTTC. Protein: CASSFGNSGYNEQFF.

In regard to this clonotype: The final CDR3 position lacks the conserved phenylalanine or tryptophan, pointing to a likely read error. The chain employs TRBV10-3 and TRBJ1-3, with 9 bases that match TRBD1. J lost 0 bases, V lost 6 bases, and 3 bases had no gene match. Germline loops: CDR1 ENHRY, CDR2 SYGVKD. CDR3 length: 15 amino acids. Here the CDR3 reads CAISDRGSSGNTIYS. Here the CDR3 DNA reads TGTGCCATCAGCGACAGGGGGTCCTCTGGAAACACCATATATTCT.

CDR3 nucleotide sequence: TGTGCCAGCAGTTACCAGGGACTAGCGGAAGCAAGTGAGCAGTTCTTC. This sequence encodes CASSYQGLAEASEQFF. The V call is TRBV6-6, the J call TRBJ2-1; TRBD2 matches 11 bases. Unmatched junction bases numbered 9, after V lost 2 bases and J lost 9 bases. Germline lookup yields CDR1 MNHNY and CDR2 SVGAGI (reference sequence). CDR3 length: 16 residues.

The chain is built from TRBV11-2 and TRBJ2-5, with 9 bases aligning to TRBD2. Per the germline V gene, CDR1 is SGHAT and CDR2 is FQNNGV. The CDR3 has 13 amino acids. CDR3 residues: CTNKIAGVETQYF. CDR3 bases: TGTACCAACAAGATAGCGGGAGTGGAGACCCAGTACTTC.

A few counts support this clonotype. The conserved phenylalanine or tryptophan normally closing the CDR3 is absent here, so this likely arose from a read error. This chain links TRBV11-2 with TRBJ1-1, with D possibly matching TRBD1 (6 bases). Germline V lookup: CDR1 SGHAT, CDR2 FQNNGV. The CDR3 loop spans 13 amino acids. The CDR3 nucleotides are TGTACCAGCAGCTTAGCTACCGGGACAGAAGCTTTCCTT. Translating it yields CTSSLATGTEAFL.

About this clonotype itself: A much larger clone lies one base from this, so it may be a read error. V is TRBV6-6 and J is TRBJ1-4; D not resolved. Germline-derived CDR1 and CDR2 are MNHNY and SVGAGI (reference sequence). CDR3 length equals 14 residues. The DNA for the CDR3 is TGTGCCAGCAGGTTTGCGGCCCGTAATGAAAACCTGTTTTTT. Amino acid sequence: CASRFAARNENLFF.

A remark on this clonotype: A much larger clone sits a single nucleotide away, making a read error possible. The V call is TRBV12-3 or TRBV12-4, the J call TRBJ2-7, with 9 positions matching TRBD1. V was clipped by 7 bases and J by 12 bases; unmatched bases: 16. The CDR3 sequence is 14 residues long. Here the CDR3 DNA reads TGTGCCAGCACTTCAATTACCGGGACAGGGCATAGGTACTTC. It encodes CASTSITGTGHRYF.

The rearrangement joins TRBV28 to TRBJ1-6; D is unclear. V lost 6 bases and J 10 bases, leaving 16 bases between the germline ends. The CDR3 runs 14 residues. Germline loops: CDR1 MDHEN, CDR2 SYDVKM. CDR3 loop: CASSLLGRQSPLHF. The CDR3 DNA reads TGTGCCAGCAGCCTCCTCGGAAGGCAATCACCCCTCCACTTT.

Written as DNA, the CDR3 is TGTGCCAGCAGACCCTATACCGGGACAGGGGTCGCTGAAGCTTTCTTT. Protein product: CASRPYTGTGVAEAFF. The chain is built from TRBV28 and TRBJ1-1; 10 nucleotides agree with TRBD1. The CDR3 spans 16 residues. The junction had 13 bases not matched to a gene; V was cut back by 6 bases and J by 6 bases. Germline V CDR1 and CDR2: MDHEN, SYDVKM.

V usage is TRBV11-2 and J usage is TRBJ2-7; a possible D gene is TRBD1 (6 bases). The germline CDR1 and CDR2 sequences are SGHAT and FQNNGV. The ends were cut back, 11 bases at V and 4 bases at J, with 24 bases in the middle. The length of the CDR3 is 15 residues. Here the CDR3 DNA reads TGTGCCGACAGCTTAGATTGGGCAGGGGCATACGAGCAGTACTTC. Its translation: CADSLDWAGAYEQYF.

As to this clonotype: The conserved closing phenylalanine or tryptophan is absent in this CDR3, likely reflecting a read error. The chain carries TRBV11-2 and TRBJ2-1, with a possible D match to TRBD2 (6 bases). CDR1 and CDR2 from the germline V gene are SGHAT and FQNNGV. The CDR3 length is 13 residues. CDR3 nucleotide sequence: TGTGCCACCAGCAAAGGCGGGGACAATGAGCAGTTCCTC. Protein product: CATSKGGDNEQFL.

Points on this clonotype: Mismatch with germline at one junction end may stem from a read error. The chain is built from TRBV6-6 and TRBJ2-2; 9 nucleotides align to TRBD1. Germline V CDR1 and CDR2: MNHNY, SVGAGI (reference sequence). CDR3 length: 17 residues. The CDR3 region has the DNA TGTGCCAGCAGCCGAGGCGGGACAGGGCTGGTCGCCGGGGAGCCGTTTTTT. Encoded protein: CASSRGGTGLVAGEPFF.